The rows below give T cell receptor beta chains drawn from one sample of a study of shared clonotypes between healthy human individuals. Assay used: immunoSEQ multiplex PCR; TCRdb lists only in-frame clones, some missing. This sample has about 1.9 million clones, with approximately 92% found just once. Sequenced: naive CD8+ T cells from PBMCs. These receptors all come from a man between 18 and 29 years old in good health. Some clones in this sample may be carry-over from other donors' samples. CDR3s include the opening cysteine and the closing phenylalanine or tryptophan. A D gene is named only where the DNA matches it firmly. Only some rows state a clone size, as once, few, many or a class for expanded clones.

CDR3 protein | CDR3 DNA | J gene | V gene | D gene | clone size
CASSLAGTAGELFF | TGCGCCAGCAGCTTGGCGGGAACGGCCGGGGAGCTGTTTTTT | TRBJ2-2 | TRBV5-1 | NA | NA
CASESSLGSDEQFF | TGCGCCAGCGAAAGTAGCCTCGGTAGCGATGAGCAGTTCTTC | TRBJ2-1 | TRBV4-1 | NA | NA
CASSPRDQETQYF | TGTGCCAGCAGCCCACGGGACCAAGAGACCCAGTACTTC | TRBJ2-5 | TRBV7-3 | NA | once
CASSEAPRTEPNYGYTF | TGTGCCAGCAGTGAAGCGCCCCGGACAGAGCCTAACTATGGCTACACCTTC | TRBJ1-2 | TRBV6-1 | NA | NA
CASSFSTENYGYTF | TGTGCCAGCAGCTTCTCGACAGAGAACTATGGCTACACCTTC | TRBJ1-2 | TRBV7-9 | NA | NA
CASRQGGVQPQHF | TGTGCCAGCAGACAGGGAGGCGTTCAGCCCCAGCATTTT | TRBJ1-5 | TRBV27 | NA | NA
CASSLTRDQDGAQYF | TGTGCCAGCAGTCTGACACGGGACCAGGACGGGGCCCAGTACTTC | TRBJ2-5 | TRBV28 | NA | NA
CASSVSPGATGDGYTF | TGTGCCAGCAGTGTAAGTCCCGGGGCCACGGGGGATGGCTACACCTTC | TRBJ1-2 | TRBV2 | NA | NA
CASSLAGTGGHNYGYTF | TGTGCCAGCAGTTTAGCTGGGACAGGGGGCCATAACTATGGCTACACCTTC | TRBJ1-2 | TRBV27 | TRBD1 | NA
CSVEAAGTGSQETQYF | TGCAGCGTTGAAGCCGCCGGGACAGGGTCACAAGAGACCCAGTACTTC | TRBJ2-5 | TRBV29-1 | TRBD1 | once
CASSPGGPSSGANVLTF | TGTGCCAGCTCACCGGGCGGACCGAGCTCTGGGGCCAACGTCCTGACTTTC | TRBJ2-6 | TRBV18 | NA | NA
CASSDRPTPEAFF | TGTGCCAGCAGCGACAGGCCAACCCCTGAAGCTTTCTTT | TRBJ1-1 | TRBV28 | NA | NA
CATSSRQGNRNEQFF | TGTGCCACCAGCAGCAGACAGGGGAATCGCAATGAGCAGTTCTTC | TRBJ2-1 | TRBV15 | TRBD1 | NA
CATSRDPLGIYEQYF | TGTGCCACCAGCAGAGATCCTTTGGGGATCTACGAGCAGTACTTC | TRBJ2-7 | TRBV15 | NA | NA
CASTHQNNEQFF | TGTGCCAGCACCCACCAAAACAATGAGCAGTTCTTC | TRBJ2-1 | TRBV6-7 | NA | NA
CASSEGPGNYGYEQYF | TGTGCCAGCAGTGAAGGGCCAGGGAATTATGGATACGAGCAGTACTTC | TRBJ2-7 | TRBV6-1 | NA | NA
CASSFRRGVDNEQFF | TGTGCCAGCAGTTTCCGAAGAGGGGTTGACAATGAGCAGTTCTTC | TRBJ2-1 | TRBV27 | NA | NA
CSANRIEQFF | TGCAGCGCAAACAGGATTGAGCAGTTCTTC | TRBJ2-1 | TRBV29-1 | NA | NA
CASSYAGTGELFF | TGTGCCAGCAGTTACGCCGGCACCGGGGAGCTGTTTTTT | TRBJ2-2 | TRBV6-6 | NA | NA
CASSLTGMNGYTF | TGTGCCAGCAGCTTGACAGGAATGAATGGCTACACCTTC | TRBJ1-2 | TRBV5-6 | NA | NA
CASSLATTGSSSTEAFF | TGTGCCAGCAGCTTAGCGACGACAGGGTCCTCGAGCACTGAAGCTTTCTTT | TRBJ1-1 | TRBV7-8 | TRBD1 | NA
CASSLVPTRGGELFF | TGTGCCAGCAGCTTAGTTCCCACCAGGGGCGGGGAGCTGTTTTTT | TRBJ2-2 | TRBV11-2 | NA | once
CASSFEDSTNYGYTF | TGTGCCAGCAGTTTCGAGGACAGTACTAACTATGGCTACACCTTC | TRBJ1-2 | TRBV28 | NA | once
CASPPDSYNSPLHF | TGTGCCAGTCCTCCGGACAGCTATAATTCACCCCTCCACTTT | TRBJ1-6 | TRBV6-1 | NA | NA
CASSIEGGRADIQYF | TGTGCCAGTAGTATAGAGGGCGGCAGGGCGGACATTCAGTACTTC | TRBJ2-4 | TRBV19 | NA | NA
CASSVDQLASNEQFF | TGTGCCAGCAGCGTAGATCAACTAGCGAGCAATGAGCAGTTCTTC | TRBJ2-1 | TRBV9 | TRBD2 | NA
CASSLSSYRGEQYF | TGTGCCAGCAGCTTATCCTCCTACAGGGGCGAGCAGTACTTC | TRBJ2-7 | TRBV27 | TRBD1 | NA
CASSWRGDNFGYGYTF | TGCGCCAGCAGCTGGAGGGGGGACAATTTCGGCTATGGCTACACCTTC | TRBJ1-2 | TRBV5-1 | NA | NA
CASSLGAGQPNEQYF | TGTGCCAGCAGCTTGGGTGCGGGACAGCCGAACGAGCAGTACTTC | TRBJ2-7 | TRBV5-4 | NA | NA
CASSDGQNQPQHF | TGCGCCAGCAGTGACGGTCAGAATCAGCCCCAGCATTTT | TRBJ1-5 | TRBV10-2 | NA | NA